The 10 T cell receptor beta chains below were found in one sample sequenced in a study of T cell repertoires in cytomegalovirus infection. These receptors have no identified antigens. Via MiXCR, TCRdb re-called the reads, giving one row per CDR3 protein. Of fewer than 1,000,000 distinct CDR3 sequences detected, about a third appear once; the ten largest clones hold about an eighth. The source material was cultured CD8+ T cells from PBMCs, sampled from culture after CMV antigen stimulation. These TCRs come from a human donor in good health (CMV status not recorded). Some clones in this sample may be carry-over from other donors' samples.

The gene calls are TRBV6-1 and TRBJ1-2, with D possibly being TRBD1 (6 bases). The CDR3 has 15 residues. CDR1 MNHNS and CDR2 SASEGT come from the germline V gene. Trimming cost V 8 bases and J 4 bases, with 20 bases left between them. The CDR3 nucleotides read TGTGCCAGCCAGGGGTCAGGGATTTCTGGCTATGGCTACACCTTC. The encoded protein is CASQGSGISGYGYTF.

This clonotype appeared a few times. The chain combines TRBV4-1 with TRBJ2-4, with a weak D call TRBD2 (6 bases). The CDR3 is 12 residues long. Trimming stripped 10 bases from V and 2 bases from J, with 9 bases between. The germline gives CDR1 MGHRA, CDR2 YSYEKL. The chain's CDR3 is CATGGSKNIQYF. The CDR3 DNA reads TGCGCCACCGGGGGATCCAAAAACATTCAGTACTTC.

This clonotype came up a few times. The chain joins TRBV6-5 to TRBJ1-1; D not certain. Trimming took 2 bases from V and 1 from J, leaving 8 bases between them. Germline-derived CDR1 and CDR2 are MNHEY and SVGAGI. CDR3 length: 14 residues. The CDR3 region is CASSYTPGNTEAFF. CDR3 DNA sequence: TGTGCCAGCAGTTACACTCCGGGGAACACTGAAGCTTTCTTT.

This clonotype was counted a few times. This chain uses TRBV7-9 with TRBJ1-1, with TRBD1 matching 8 bases. The V and J ends lost 2 bases and 1 base, in that order; junction bases with no gene match: 6. Germline V gene sequence: CDR1 SEHNR, CDR2 FQNEAQ (reference sequence). The CDR3 has 16 residues. The CDR3 loop is CASSLRTGRENTEAFF. The CDR3 DNA follows: TGTGCCAGCAGCTTACGGACAGGGCGAGAGAACACTGAAGCTTTCTTT.

This clonotype was detected only a few times. The V call is TRBV7-6, the J call TRBJ2-1; the match to TRBD2 covers 9 bases. V lost 4 bases, J lost 7 bases, and 11 bases stayed unmatched. Germline CDR1 and CDR2: SGHVS and FNYEAQ. The CDR3 is made up of 16 amino acids. The CDR3 DNA reads as TGTGCCAGCAGCTATACAGGGACTAGCACTTGGAATGAGCAGTTCTTC. It yields the protein CASSYTGTSTWNEQFF. Based on the CDR3 plus reference TRBV7-6 and TRBJ2-1, the full variable domain is GAGVSQSPRYKVTKRGQDVALRCDPISGHVSLYWYRQALGQGPEFLTYFNYEAQQDKSGLPNDRFSAERPEGSISTLTIQRTEQRDSAMYRCASSYTGTSTWNEQFFGPGTRLTVL.

Many counts were recorded for this clonotype. The V call is TRBV7-2, the J call TRBJ2-2; 8 bases are shared with TRBD1. The J segment lost 0 bases and the V segment lost 5 bases, leaving 2 bases of the junction unmatched. Germline V gene sequence: CDR1 SGHTA, CDR2 FQGNSA. This CDR3 has 15 residues. CDR3 sequence (DNA): TGTGCCAGCAGCCGGACAGGGCCGAACACCGGGGAGCTGTTTTTT. Translation gives CASSRTGPNTGELFF.

This clonotype has a handful of counts. The V gene is TRBV19, the J gene TRBJ2-2; no clear D gene. This CDR3 has 13 residues. From germline, CDR1 is LNHDA and CDR2 SQIVND (reference sequence). Between the trimmed V and J ends, which lost 8 bases and 3 bases, there was a span of 10 bases. CDR3 nucleotides: TGTGCCAGTCATAGCCGGGACACCGGGGAGCTGTTTTTT. This translates into CASHSRDTGELFF. Looking up the rest from reference TRBV19 and TRBJ2-2 gives the full variable domain: DGGITQSPKYLFRKEGQNVTLSCEQNLNHDAMYWYRQDPGQGLRLIYYSQIVNDFQKGDIAEGYSVSREKKESFPLTVTSAQKNPTAFYLCASHSRDTGELFFGEGSRLTVL.

The J gene is TRBJ1-4, the V gene TRBV7-6, with 8 bases matching TRBD1. The J segment lost 4 bases and the V segment lost 1 base, leaving 8 bases of the junction unmatched. The germline V gene has CDR1 SGHVS and CDR2 FNYEAQ. The CDR3 loop spans 17 amino acids. The CDR3 loop reads CASSLGSGTGHNEKLFF. In DNA, the CDR3 is TGTGCCAGCAGCTTAGGGAGCGGGACAGGACATAATGAAAAACTGTTTTTT.

V is TRBV20-1 and J is TRBJ2-3; 11 bases align to TRBD2. In germline, CDR1 is DFQATT, CDR2 SNEGSKA (reference sequence). V lost 2 bases, J lost 6 bases, and 4 bases stayed unmatched. The CDR3 covers 14 residues. CDR3 coding DNA: TGCAGTGCTAGAACTAGCGGGGGTTTGGATACGCAGTATTTT. This encodes CSARTSGGLDTQYF.

This clonotype showed up many times. The chain uses TRBV7-8 and TRBJ1-4; TRBD1 aligns across 7 bases. This CDR3 contains 14 residues. V shed 4 bases and J 7 bases; nucleotides not matched to a gene: 6. Looked up from germline, CDR1 is SGHVS and CDR2 is FQNEAQ. Here the CDR3 DNA reads TGTGCCAGCAGCTACGCCGGGACAGCTGAAAAACTGTTTTTT. It yields the protein CASSYAGTAEKLFF. Full variable domain (missing parts from reference TRBV7-8 and TRBJ1-4): GAGVSQSPRYKVAKRGQDVALRCDPISGHVSLFWYQQALGQGPEFLTYFQNEAQLDKSGLPSDRFFAERPEGSVSTLKIQRTQQEDSAVYLCASSYAGTAEKLFFGSGTQLSVL.